This TCR beta chain was sequenced during a study of T cell responses to AZD1222 COVID-19 vaccine (dated by TCRdb to about 2021). General notes on the study: AZD1222 recipients given second doses at about 4 weeks or at about 12 weeks were pooled, since spike-specific TCR depth and breadth were not found to differ between the two schedules. Enrollment into the trials was organized by age into subgroups of 18-55, 56-69 and 70-plus years, and those subgroups contained approximately 150, 30 and 60 TCR-sequenced participants, respectively. TCR sequencing was performed for roughly 250 trial participants, of whom some 200 were given two doses of AZD1222 and approximately 25 were given two doses of MenACWY control vaccine. General study outcomes and caveats: In the small 56-69-year group, the increase in depth fell short of significance, most likely because of low power. A significant rise in spike-specific TCR breadth and depth was observed after two AZD1222 doses relative to day 0 and relative to MenACWY recipients. Conclusions about previously exposed vaccinees are limited because only six or seven AZD1222 recipients were SARS-CoV-2 seropositive at baseline. The vaccine-associated CD4 TCRs covered the entire spike protein, and the dominant responses fell in regions 160-218 and 743-854. Because no samples from the day 14 peak response were available, repertoires could be characterized only after the peak T cell response. Nearly half of unique spike-specific TCRs reportedly recognized epitopes outside regions mutated in the B.1.351 and B.1.1.7 variants. Most participants were white British and females outnumbered males, and the authors suggested that clonal diversity may have been underestimated.

Notes on this clone: Its antigen is still unknown. Per-nucleotide qualities are absent, and no much larger clonotype sits a single base away.

The CDR3 regions of human TCRbeta chains were analyzed by immunosequencing. From the authors' description of their analysis: TCRs in the repertoires were matched against a reference library of SARS-CoV-2-specific TCRs that had been generated with the MIRA antigen-specificity platform. Breadth was defined as the fraction of unique TCRs that were SARS-CoV-2-associated. Depth was defined as the fraction of total T cells that were SARS-CoV-2-associated. Each spike-specific TCR was assigned to its reactive spike region and to a CD4 or CD8 class using the MIRA data. Log10-transformed breadth and depth values were compared by one-way ANOVA with Sidak's multiple comparisons tests. The table comes from immuneACCESS by way of TCRdb, which keeps in-frame sequences with V and J called. Part of the clones is missing from these tables; in studies checked, under half for an unresolved V gene and the rest for unknown reasons. V, J and clone size were drawn from that table, and D and trimming were deduced from the DNA. Here the sample has over 100,000 clones; 80% to 85% occur a single time. Of the sample, under 10% is held by the ten largest clones.

Including the terminal cysteine and phenylalanine, the CDR3 comprises 14 residues. Of all the DNA, just the CDR3 is kept, 42 bases in frame from base 1. CDR1 and CDR2, looked up from the germline V gene (reference sequence), are LNHDA and SQIVND. V is shortened by 5 bases, J by 4 bases, and the region joining them spans 14 bases. This specimen's time point label, per the study, means: baseline before first vaccination. Vaccinee samples were obtained from the UK trials COV001 and COV002, which included a single-blind randomized controlled phase 2/3 trial of AZD1222 (ChAdOx1 nCoV-19) in healthy adults. For TCRbeta chain sequencing, PBMC samples from trial participants were taken at day 0 and at day 28 after the second dose.

This sequence originates from an adult in good health. In this chain, TRBV19 is recombined with TRBJ1-2; a tentative D match to TRBD1 spans 6 bases. The material was peripheral blood, obtained on day 0 of AZD1222 vaccination. Read as DNA, the sequence is TGTGCCAGTAGTCTCCGGACAGCCTCCTATGGCTACACCTTC. Translated, this gives CASSLRTASYGYTF.